A single sample is the source of the 27 T cell receptor beta chains below, sequenced in a study of T cells in Graves' hyperthyroidism and ophthalmopathy (dated by TCRdb to between 2018 and 2021). Library generation was performed with multiplex PCR. The instrument was an Illumina HiSeq 2000. The TCR beta CDR3 regions were amplified from RNA transcripts. The first round of RT-PCR for the TCR CDR3 was performed with the HTBI primer set and the Qiagen OneStep RT-PCR kit. TCRdb passed the public sequencing reads through fastp at Q25 and MiXCR, retaining productive beta sequences. Each entry merges the rows of one CDR3 protein and shows their most common DNA and genes. In this sample the table shows some 98,000 distinct CDR3 sequences, roughly 37% of which occur a single time. The top ten clones comprise about 10% of the sample. Material for sequencing was peripheral blood or thyroid tissue (not recorded which). All receptors come from a woman younger than 45 with Graves' hyperthyroidism.

As to this clonotype: One end of the junction varies from germline; a read error may be responsible. This chain uses TRBV7-2 with TRBJ1-3; D remains ambiguous. In germline, CDR1 is SGHTA, CDR2 FQGNSA. The CDR3 is made up of 17 amino acids. The CDR3: CASSLDGRPFSGSTIYF. CDR3 DNA: TGTGCCAGCAGCTTAGATGGACGGCCCTTTTCTGGAAGCACCATATATTTT.

This clonotype was seen many times. The V and J genes are TRBV30 and TRBJ1-2; D unresolved. The V end was cut by 3 bases, the J end by 7 bases, with 15 bases between. CDR3 length equals 13 residues. Germline-derived CDR1 and CDR2 are GTSNPN and SVGIG (reference sequence). CDR3 residues: CAWSLDPGLGYTF. The CDR3 nucleotides read TGTGCCTGGAGCCTTGACCCTGGGCTTGGCTACACCTTC.

The V call is TRBV10-3, the J call TRBJ1-6; tentative D call: TRBD1 (6 bases). Per the germline V gene, CDR1 is ENHRY and CDR2 is SYGVKD. There are 13 residues in the CDR3. V lost 5 bases to trimming and J lost 5 bases, with 7 bases between them. The CDR3 spells CAISSGDNSPLHF. The CDR3 coding sequence is TGTGCCATCAGTTCAGGGGATAATTCACCCCTCCACTTT.

The genes are TRBV10-3 and TRBJ2-5, with 12 bases that match TRBD1. The CDR3 runs to 15 residues. Trimming at V came to 7 bases and at J to 4 bases, leaving 7 bases not matched to a gene. Germline-derived CDR1 and CDR2 are ENHRY and SYGVKD. The CDR3, as DNA: TGTGCCATCAACCGGGGACAGGGGGCCGGAGAGACCCAGTACTTC. It codes for CAINRGQGAGETQYF.

CDR3 region: CASSSGTTIYGYTF. CDR3 nucleotides: TGTGCCAGCAGTTCGGGGACGACCATCTATGGCTACACCTTC. V usage is TRBV28 and J usage is TRBJ1-2; TRBD1 is a possible D gene (5 bases). Trimming took off 4 bases at V and 4 bases at J, with 13 bases between the two ends. Per germline, CDR1 MDHEN and CDR2 SYDVKM. This CDR3 is 14 amino acids long.

The gene calls are TRBV7-9 and TRBJ1-1, with a tentative D call TRBD1 (5 bases). Germline lookup yields CDR1 SEHNR and CDR2 FQNEAQ (reference sequence). Trimming took off 5 bases at V and 0 bases at J, with 7 bases between the two ends. The CDR3 has 13 residues. The CDR3 region has the DNA TGTGCCAGCAGCGCAGGGTTGAACACTGAAGCTTTCTTT. Amino acid sequence: CASSAGLNTEAFF. The full variable domain, in which reference TRBV7-9 and TRBJ1-1 provide the parts outside the CDR3, is DTGVSQNPRHKITKRGQNVTFRCDPISEHNRLYWYRQTLGQGPEFLTYFQNEAQLEKSRLLSDRFSAERPKGSFSTLEIQRTEQGDSAMYLCASSAGLNTEAFFGQGTRLTVV.

This clonotype has a count of ten or more. V gene TRBV7-9 combines with J gene TRBJ1-4; TRBD1 is a possible D gene (5 bases). The CDR3 runs 16 residues. Looked up from germline, CDR1 is SEHNR and CDR2 is FQNEAQ (reference sequence). V lost 5 bases and J 5 bases, leaving 18 bases between the germline ends. CDR3 residues: CASSQEDGGSNEKLFF. CDR3 bases: TGTGCCAGCAGCCAAGAGGACGGGGGGTCAAATGAAAAACTGTTTTTT.

This clonotype was observed at least ten times. The chain employs TRBV7-9 and TRBJ1-1; no firm D call. V lost 3 bases and J 0 bases, leaving 5 bases between the germline ends. Looked up from germline, CDR1 is SEHNR and CDR2 is FQNEAQ (reference sequence). The CDR3 length is 13 residues. CDR3 residues: CASSFTMNTEAFF. CDR3 coding DNA: TGTGCCAGCAGCTTTACCATGAACACTGAAGCTTTCTTT.

This clonotype was observed many times. The CDR3 sequence: CASSLRQGAFGEQYF. The CDR3 region has the DNA TGTGCCAGCAGCTTGAGACAGGGGGCTTTTGGCGAGCAGTACTTC. V usage is TRBV7-3 and J usage is TRBJ2-7; 10 bases are a match to TRBD1. V was pared by 3 bases and J by 6 bases, with 8 bases of the junction left unmatched. CDR3 length: 15 residues. Germline values: CDR1 SGHTA, CDR2 FQGTGA. Complete variable domain (other parts from reference TRBV7-3 and TRBJ2-7): GAGVSQTPSNKVTEKGKYVELRCDPISGHTALYWYRQSLGQGPEFLIYFQGTGAADDSGLPNDRFFAVRPEGSVSTLKIQRTERGDSAVYLCASSLRQGAFGEQYFGPGTRLTVT.

The rearrangement joins TRBV10-3 to TRBJ2-7, with 8 bases fitting TRBD1. Losses at the gene ends were 7 bases for V and 1 base for J; bases not matched to a gene: 6. CDR1 is ENHRY, CDR2 SYGVKD, per germline. The CDR3 consists of 14 residues. The CDR3 region is CAIKPRTGSYEQYF. In DNA, the CDR3 is TGTGCCATCAAGCCTCGGACAGGGTCCTACGAGCAGTACTTC.

This clonotype was seen only a few times. The gene calls are TRBV2 and TRBJ2-3; D is undetermined. Trimming took off 5 bases at V and 2 bases at J, with 17 bases between the two ends. Germline V gives CDR1 SNHLY, CDR2 FYNNEI. The CDR3 totals 16 residues. The CDR3: CASSFPTADHTDTQYF. The DNA for the CDR3 is TGTGCCAGCAGTTTCCCAACGGCGGATCACACAGATACGCAGTATTTT.

A word on this clonotype: Because the CDR3 is missing its conserved closing phenylalanine or tryptophan, this is likely a read error. It is unclear where the CDR3 begins or ends on the DNA, so no DNA is shown, and the CDR3 is as TCRdb lists it. The chain carries TRBV7-9 and TRBJ2-5. The CDR3 is 13 residues long, ends included. Germline V gene sequence: CDR1 SEHNR, CDR2 FQNEAQ (reference sequence). This chain's CDR3 is CASSLATSETQYS.

The chain has TRBV7-2 and TRBJ2-3; TRBD2 agrees at 9 bases. J gave up 2 bases and V 8 bases, and 14 bases lay outside the gene matches. The CDR3 runs 17 residues. Germline loops: CDR1 SGHTA, CDR2 FQGNSA. The CDR3 loop reads CASSPQGTSRNTDTQYF. DNA for the CDR3: TGTGCCAGCTCACCACAGGGGACTAGCAGAAACACAGATACGCAGTATTTT.

The chain joins TRBV2 to TRBJ1-3, with TRBD1 as a possible D gene (5 bases). The CDR3 consists of 13 residues. V was cut by 3 bases and J by 8 bases, with 11 bases left in between. The germline V gene encodes CDR1 SNHLY and CDR2 FYNNEI. In DNA form, the CDR3 reads TGTGCCAGCAGTGATAAGAGGGGCTACACCATATATTTT. Amino acids: CASSDKRGYTIYF.

This clonotype was recorded at least ten times. The chain recombines TRBV4-1 with TRBJ1-1; no clear D. Trimming removed 5 bases at V and 2 bases at J, with 15 bases between. This CDR3 has 15 amino acids. Germline V CDR1 and CDR2: MGHRA, YSYEKL. The CDR3 loop is CASSRLQAINTEAFF. The CDR3 DNA reads as TGCGCCAGCAGCAGGCTTCAGGCGATTAACACTGAAGCTTTCTTT.

The chain recombines TRBV15 with TRBJ2-2, with TRBD2 as a possible D gene (6 bases). The CDR3 has 15 amino acids. Germline CDR1 and CDR2: LNHNV and YYDKDF (reference sequence). The V and J ends lost 3 bases and 5 bases respectively, with 13 bases between them. The CDR3 sequence is CATSSAGTRTGELFF. The CDR3 nucleotides read TGTGCCACCAGCAGTGCGGGGACTCGGACCGGGGAGCTGTTTTTT.

The chain combines TRBV4-1 with TRBJ2-6; 7 bases align to TRBD2. The CDR3 contains 17 residues. Germline CDR1 is MGHRA and CDR2 is YSYEKL. With V trimmed by 2 bases and J by 6 bases, 10 bases remained unmatched. The CDR3 region is CASSQRSGGSEANVLTF. DNA for the CDR3: TGCGCCAGCAGCCAAAGGTCGGGGGGTAGCGAGGCCAACGTCCTGACTTTC.

This clonotype was detected ten times or more. The V gene is TRBV7-2, the J gene TRBJ2-3; D not resolved. V gave up 0 bases and J gave up 6 bases, with 10 bases separating them. Germline V CDR1 and CDR2: SGHTA, FQGNSA. The CDR3 extends over 14 amino acids. In nucleotides, the CDR3 is TGTGCCAGCAGCTTAGCGTCCCCCGGGGATACGCAGTATTTT. It specifies CASSLASPGDTQYF.

This clonotype was observed many times. The V call is TRBV6-1, the J call TRBJ1-5, with no clear D. Trimming cost V 2 bases and J 2 bases, with 10 bases left between them. Germline-derived CDR1 and CDR2 are MNHNS and SASEGT. CDR3 length: 15 residues. The CDR3 loop is CASSEIGVGNQPQHF. CDR3 nucleotides: TGTGCCAGCAGTGAAATTGGGGTTGGCAATCAGCCCCAGCATTTT.

With regard to this clonotype: At one of its ends the junction is not consistent with the germline gene, which may arise from a read error. V and J are TRBV10-2 and TRBJ2-3, with TRBD2 matching 9 bases. The CDR3 is made up of 14 amino acids. In germline, CDR1 is WSHSY, CDR2 SAAADI. The CDR3: CASRVAGVLDAQYF. The CDR3 DNA reads TGCGCCAGCAGGGTAGCGGGAGTATTAGATGCGCAGTATTTT.

This clonotype was picked up many times. The CDR3 sequence is CASSLGLAGGPSREQYF. In DNA, the CDR3 is TGTGCCAGCAGCTTAGGGCTAGCGGGAGGGCCCTCGAGAGAGCAGTACTTC. The chain employs TRBV7-9 and TRBJ2-7, with 12 positions matching TRBD2. Trimming took 1 base from V and 7 from J; bases not matched to a gene: 11. Germline loops: CDR1 SEHNR, CDR2 FQNEAQ (reference sequence). This CDR3 spans 17 amino acids. Complete variable domain (other parts from reference TRBV7-9 and TRBJ2-7): DTGVSQNPRHKITKRGQNVTFRCDPISEHNRLYWYRQTLGQGPEFLTYFQNEAQLEKSRLLSDRFSAERPKGSFSTLEIQRTEQGDSAMYLCASSLGLAGGPSREQYFGPGTRLTVT.

By share of the sample, this clonotype is medium-sized. The CDR3 nucleotides are TGCAGTGCTAACCGACAGGTTGGAGAGACCCAGTACTTC. Protein sequence: CSANRQVGETQYF. The chain uses TRBV20-1 and TRBJ2-5; TRBD1 is a possible D gene (6 bases). The CDR3 has 13 residues. Trimming removed 4 bases at V and 4 bases at J, with 13 bases between. CDR1 is DFQATT and CDR2 is SNEGSKA in the germline V gene (reference sequence).

The CDR3 DNA follows: TGCAGTGCTAGAGTTTGGGGACTAGCGGGAATAGTATACGAGCAGTACTTC. Amino acid sequence: CSARVWGLAGIVYEQYF. The chain carries TRBV20-1 and TRBJ2-7; 13 bases are shared with TRBD2. The CDR3 sequence is 17 residues long. Trimming removed 1 base from V and 4 bases from J; junction bases left unmatched: 10. Germline loops: CDR1 DFQATT, CDR2 SNEGSKA (reference sequence).

For the CDR3, the DNA is TGTGCCAGCAGCCCTAGGGTGGGGTATGGGGGCTACACCTTC. Its translation: CASSPRVGYGGYTF. The gene calls are TRBV7-8 and TRBJ1-2; no firm D call. The V gene lost 5 bases and the J gene lost 8 bases, with 18 bases spanning the gap. The CDR3 totals 14 residues. Germline CDR1 and CDR2: SGHVS and FQNEAQ.

This clonotype appeared a single time. This CDR3 reads CASTSDRAGRRETQYF. DNA for the CDR3: TGTGCCAGCACCTCGGACAGGGCGGGAAGGAGAGAGACCCAGTACTTC. The chain has TRBV27 and TRBJ2-5, with 8 bases identical to TRBD1. The J segment lost 4 bases and the V segment lost 7 bases, leaving 14 bases of the junction unmatched. The CDR3 runs to 16 residues. In germline, CDR1 is MNHEY, CDR2 SMNVEV (reference sequence).

The chain joins TRBV5-1 to TRBJ1-2, with 8 bases aligning to TRBD1. Germline V gene sequence: CDR1 SGHRS, CDR2 YFSETQ. V lost 3 bases, J lost 4 bases, and 5 bases stayed unmatched. The CDR3 has 14 amino acids. The CDR3 DNA reads TGCGCCAGCAGCTCATACAGGGGGAGCTATGGCTACACCTTC. Translated: CASSSYRGSYGYTF.

V and J are TRBV7-9 and TRBJ2-7, with D tentatively TRBD1 or TRBD2 (5 bases each). This CDR3 is built from 14 residues. Germline V gene lookup returns CDR1 SEHNR and CDR2 FQNEAQ (reference sequence). CDR3 protein: CASSSWDEAYEQYF. CDR3 nucleotides: TGTGCTAGTTCGTCCTGGGACGAGGCCTACGAGCAGTACTTC.